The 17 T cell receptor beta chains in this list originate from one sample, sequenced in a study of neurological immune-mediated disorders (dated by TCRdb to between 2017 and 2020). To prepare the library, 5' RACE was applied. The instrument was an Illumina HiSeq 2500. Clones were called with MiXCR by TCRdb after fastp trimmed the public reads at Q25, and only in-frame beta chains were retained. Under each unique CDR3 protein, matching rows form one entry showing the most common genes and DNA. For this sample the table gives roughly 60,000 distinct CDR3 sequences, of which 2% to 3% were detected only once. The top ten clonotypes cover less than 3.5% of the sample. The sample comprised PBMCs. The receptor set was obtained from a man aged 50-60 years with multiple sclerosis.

CDR3 region: CASRTDRADEQYF. CDR3 nucleotide sequence: TGTGCCAGCAGAACTGACAGGGCCGACGAGCAGTACTTC. This rearrangement joins TRBV2 to TRBJ2-7, with 7 bases that match TRBD1. Germline CDR1 and CDR2: SNHLY and FYNNEI. J lost 5 bases, V lost 6 bases, and 7 bases had no gene match. There are 13 residues in the CDR3. Full variable domain (missing parts from reference TRBV2 and TRBJ2-7): EPEVTQTPSHQVTQMGQEVILRCVPISNHLYFYWYRQILGQKVEFLVSFYNNEISEKSEIFDDQFSVERPDGSNFTLKIRSTKLEDSAMYFCASRTDRADEQYFGPGTRLTVT.

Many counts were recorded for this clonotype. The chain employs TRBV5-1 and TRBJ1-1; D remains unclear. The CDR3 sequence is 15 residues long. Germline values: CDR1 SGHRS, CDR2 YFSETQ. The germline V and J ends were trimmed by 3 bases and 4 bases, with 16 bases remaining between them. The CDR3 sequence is CASSSDEGGSTEAFF. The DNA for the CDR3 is TGCGCCAGCAGCTCCGACGAGGGAGGGAGCACTGAAGCTTTCTTT.

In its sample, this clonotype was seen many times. The CDR3 coding sequence is TGTGCCAGCAGGACTCCGGGGGGGGCAAAAAATTCACCCCTCCACTTT. This gives the protein CASRTPGGAKNSPLHF. The rearrangement uses TRBV28 and TRBJ1-6, with D possibly TRBD1 on 6 matching bases. The CDR3 sequence is 16 residues long. V was cut by 6 bases and J by 7 bases, with 19 bases left in between. The germline V gene has CDR1 MDHEN and CDR2 SYDVKM.

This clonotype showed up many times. The CDR3 sequence: CASSLQGATGELFF. CDR3 DNA sequence: TGCGCCAGCAGCCTGCAGGGGGCGACCGGGGAGCTGTTTTTT. The gene calls are TRBV5-1 and TRBJ2-2; 8 nucleotides align to TRBD1. CDR3 length: 14 residues. The V gene end was trimmed by 4 bases and the J gene end by 5 bases; junction bases not matched to a gene: 4. CDR1 and CDR2 (germline): SGHRS, YFSETQ.

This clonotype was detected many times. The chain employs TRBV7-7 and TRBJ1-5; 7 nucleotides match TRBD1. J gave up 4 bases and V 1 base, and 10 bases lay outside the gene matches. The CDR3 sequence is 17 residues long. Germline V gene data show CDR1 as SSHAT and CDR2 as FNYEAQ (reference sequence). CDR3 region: CASSLVERQGFNQPQHF. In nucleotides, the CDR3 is TGTGCCAGCAGCTTAGTGGAAAGACAGGGTTTTAATCAGCCCCAGCATTTT. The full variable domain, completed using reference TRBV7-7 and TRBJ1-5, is GAGVSQSPRYKVTKRGQDVTLRCDPISSHATLYWYQQALGQGPEFLTYFNYEAQPDKSGLPSDRFSAERPEGSISTLTIQRTEQRDSAMYRCASSLVERQGFNQPQHFGDGTRLSIL.

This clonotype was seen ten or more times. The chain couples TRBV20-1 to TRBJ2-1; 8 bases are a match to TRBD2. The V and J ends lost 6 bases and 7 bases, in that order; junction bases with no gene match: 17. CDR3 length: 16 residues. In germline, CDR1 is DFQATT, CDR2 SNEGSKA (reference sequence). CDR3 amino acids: CSAYGVSGKSRNEQFF. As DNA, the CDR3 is TGCAGTGCCTATGGGGTTAGCGGGAAGTCTCGGAATGAGCAGTTCTTC.

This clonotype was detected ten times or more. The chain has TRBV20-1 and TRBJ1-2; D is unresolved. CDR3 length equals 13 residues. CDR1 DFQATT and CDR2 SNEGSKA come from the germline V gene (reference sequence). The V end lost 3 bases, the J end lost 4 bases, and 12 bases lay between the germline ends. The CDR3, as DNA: TGCAGTGCTAGTAAGACAACCTTCTATGGCTACACCTTC. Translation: CSASKTTFYGYTF.

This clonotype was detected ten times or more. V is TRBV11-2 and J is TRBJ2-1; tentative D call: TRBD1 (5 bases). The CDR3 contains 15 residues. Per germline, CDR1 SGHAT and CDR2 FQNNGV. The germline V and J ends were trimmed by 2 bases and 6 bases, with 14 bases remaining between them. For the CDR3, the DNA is TGTGCCAGCAGCTTATTGCAGGGTAGGGGCAATGAGCAGTTCTTC. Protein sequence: CASSLLQGRGNEQFF. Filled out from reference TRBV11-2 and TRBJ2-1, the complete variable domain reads EAGVAQSPRYKIIEKRQSVAFWCNPISGHATLYWYQQILGQGPKLLIQFQNNGVVDDSQLPKDRFSAERLKGVDSTLKIQPAKLEDSAVYLCASSLLQGRGNEQFFGPGTRLTVL.

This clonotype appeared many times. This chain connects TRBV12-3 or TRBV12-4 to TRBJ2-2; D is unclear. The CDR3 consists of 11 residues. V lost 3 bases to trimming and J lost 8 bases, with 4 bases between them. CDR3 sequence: CASSFRGELFF. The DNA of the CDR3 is TGTGCCAGCAGTTTCAGGGGGGAGCTGTTTTTT.

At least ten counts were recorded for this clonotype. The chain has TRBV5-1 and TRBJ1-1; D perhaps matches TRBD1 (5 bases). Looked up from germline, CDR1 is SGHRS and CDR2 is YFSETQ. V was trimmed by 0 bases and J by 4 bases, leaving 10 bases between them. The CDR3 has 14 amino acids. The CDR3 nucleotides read TGCGCCAGCAGCTTGGGCCCTGGGGGCACTGAAGCTTTCTTT. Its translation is CASSLGPGGTEAFF.

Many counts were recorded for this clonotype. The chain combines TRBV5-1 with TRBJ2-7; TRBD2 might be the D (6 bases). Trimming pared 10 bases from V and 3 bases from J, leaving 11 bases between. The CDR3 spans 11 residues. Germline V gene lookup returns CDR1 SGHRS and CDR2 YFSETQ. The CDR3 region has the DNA TGCGCCTCGGGGGATCACTACGAGCAGTACTTC. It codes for CASGDHYEQYF.

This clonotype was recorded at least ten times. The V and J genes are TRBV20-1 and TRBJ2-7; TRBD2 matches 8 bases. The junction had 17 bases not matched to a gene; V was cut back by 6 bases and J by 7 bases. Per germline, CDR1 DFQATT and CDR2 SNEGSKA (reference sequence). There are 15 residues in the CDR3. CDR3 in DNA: TGCAGTGCCTCCTACGCGGGGGGTGACTCGGGAGAGCAGTACTTC. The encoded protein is CSASYAGGDSGEQYF.

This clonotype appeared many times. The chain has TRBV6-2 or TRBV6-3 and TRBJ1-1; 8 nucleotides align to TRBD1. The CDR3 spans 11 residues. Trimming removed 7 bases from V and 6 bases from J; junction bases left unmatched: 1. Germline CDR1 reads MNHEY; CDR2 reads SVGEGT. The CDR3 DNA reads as TGTGCCAGCACCAGGGGGCCTGAAGCTTTCTTT. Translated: CASTRGPEAFF.

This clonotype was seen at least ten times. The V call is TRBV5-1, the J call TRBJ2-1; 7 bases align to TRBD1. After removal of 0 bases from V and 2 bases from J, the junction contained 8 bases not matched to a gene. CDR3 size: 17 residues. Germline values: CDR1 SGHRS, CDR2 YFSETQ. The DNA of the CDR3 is TGCGCCAGCAGCTTGGAATTAGGGGGCTCCCCCTACAATGAGCAGTTCTTC. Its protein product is CASSLELGGSPYNEQFF.

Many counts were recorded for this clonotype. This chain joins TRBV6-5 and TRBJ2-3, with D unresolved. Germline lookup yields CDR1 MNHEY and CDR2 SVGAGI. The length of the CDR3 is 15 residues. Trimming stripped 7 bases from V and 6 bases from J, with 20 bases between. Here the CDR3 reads CASTDPAIKGDTQYF. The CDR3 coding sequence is TGTGCCAGCACTGACCCGGCCATTAAAGGGGATACGCAGTATTTT.

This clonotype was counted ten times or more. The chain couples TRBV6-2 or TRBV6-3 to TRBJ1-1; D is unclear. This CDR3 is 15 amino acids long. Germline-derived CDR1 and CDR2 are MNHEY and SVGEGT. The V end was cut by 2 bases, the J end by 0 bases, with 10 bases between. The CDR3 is CASSYVRLMNTEAFF. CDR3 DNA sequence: TGTGCCAGCAGTTACGTACGACTGATGAACACTGAAGCTTTCTTT.

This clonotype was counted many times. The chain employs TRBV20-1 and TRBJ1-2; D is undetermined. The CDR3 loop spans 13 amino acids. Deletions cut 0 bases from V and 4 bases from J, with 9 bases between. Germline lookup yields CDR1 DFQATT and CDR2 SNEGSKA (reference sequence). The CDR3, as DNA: TGCAGTGCTAGAGATTGGGGTGTCTATGGCTACACCTTC. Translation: CSARDWGVYGYTF.